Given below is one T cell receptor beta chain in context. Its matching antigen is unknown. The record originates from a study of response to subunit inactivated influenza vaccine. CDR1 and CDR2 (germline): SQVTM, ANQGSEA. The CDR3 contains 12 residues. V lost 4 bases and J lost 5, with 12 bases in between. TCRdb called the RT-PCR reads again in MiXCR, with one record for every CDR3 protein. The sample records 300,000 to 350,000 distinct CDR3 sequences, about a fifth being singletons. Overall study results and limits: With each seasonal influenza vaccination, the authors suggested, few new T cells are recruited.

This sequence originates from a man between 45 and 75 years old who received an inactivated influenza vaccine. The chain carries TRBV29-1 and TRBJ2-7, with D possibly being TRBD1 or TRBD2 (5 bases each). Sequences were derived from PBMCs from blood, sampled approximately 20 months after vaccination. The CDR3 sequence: CSVVRGRDEQYF. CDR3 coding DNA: TGCAGCGTTGTACGGGGACGGGACGAGCAGTACTTC.